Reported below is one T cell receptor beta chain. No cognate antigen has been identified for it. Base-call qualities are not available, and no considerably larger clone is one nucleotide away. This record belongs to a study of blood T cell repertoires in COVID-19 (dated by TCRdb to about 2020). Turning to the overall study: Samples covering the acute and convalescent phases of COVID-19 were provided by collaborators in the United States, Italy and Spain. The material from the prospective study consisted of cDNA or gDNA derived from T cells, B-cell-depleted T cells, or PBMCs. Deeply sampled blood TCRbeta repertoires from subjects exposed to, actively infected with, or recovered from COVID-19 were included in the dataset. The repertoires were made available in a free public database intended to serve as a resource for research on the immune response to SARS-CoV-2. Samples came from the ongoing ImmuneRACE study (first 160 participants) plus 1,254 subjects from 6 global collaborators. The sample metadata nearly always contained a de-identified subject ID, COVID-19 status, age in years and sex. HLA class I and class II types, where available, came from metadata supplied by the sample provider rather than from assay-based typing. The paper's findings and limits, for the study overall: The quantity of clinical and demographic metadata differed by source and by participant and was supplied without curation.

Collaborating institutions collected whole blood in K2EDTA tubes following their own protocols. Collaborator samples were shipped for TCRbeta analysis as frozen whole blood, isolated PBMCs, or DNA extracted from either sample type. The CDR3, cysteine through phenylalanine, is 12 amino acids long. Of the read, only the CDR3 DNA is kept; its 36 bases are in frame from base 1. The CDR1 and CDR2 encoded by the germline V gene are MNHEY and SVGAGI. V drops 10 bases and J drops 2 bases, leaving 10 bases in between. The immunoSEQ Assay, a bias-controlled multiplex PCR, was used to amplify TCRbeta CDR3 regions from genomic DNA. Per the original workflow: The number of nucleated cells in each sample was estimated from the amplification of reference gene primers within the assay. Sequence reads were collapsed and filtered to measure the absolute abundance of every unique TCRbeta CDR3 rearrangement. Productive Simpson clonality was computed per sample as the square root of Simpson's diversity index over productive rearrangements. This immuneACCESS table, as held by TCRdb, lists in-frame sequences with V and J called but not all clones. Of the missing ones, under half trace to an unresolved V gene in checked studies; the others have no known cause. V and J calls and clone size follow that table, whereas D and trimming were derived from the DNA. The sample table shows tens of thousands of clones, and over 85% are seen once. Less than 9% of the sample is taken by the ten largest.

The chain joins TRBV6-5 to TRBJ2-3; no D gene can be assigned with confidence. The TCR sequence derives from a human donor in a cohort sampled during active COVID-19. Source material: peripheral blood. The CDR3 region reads CATGQYTDTQYF. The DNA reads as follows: TGTGCCACTGGGCAGTACACAGATACGCAGTATTTT.